A single sample is the source of the 8 T cell receptor delta chains below, sequenced in a study of Vδ1+ human thymocytes. The template was reverse-transcribed extracted RNA. Multiplex PCR used pooled V-gene forward primers and a constant-region reverse primer to amplify CDR3s. TCRdb reprocessed the multiplex PCR reads through CATT. The table records 70,000 to 90,000 delta-chain clones, more than 30% of them present only once. General study points: Highly polyclonal TRG and TRD repertoires with Gaussian CDR3 length distributions appeared in thymus.

No antigen is known for these receptors. The material sequenced was Vdelta1+ gamma-delta thymocytes from the thymus. The subset denotes: FACS-sorted CD3+ TCRalphabeta- TCRVdelta1+ TCRVdelta2- thymocytes. The source is a boy younger than two who had congenital heart surgery.

This chain links TRDV1 with TRDJ1; 10 bases are a match to TRDD3. Germline V gives CDR1 TSWWSYY, CDR2 QGS. The CDR3 consists of 28 residues. V lost 0 bases to trimming and J lost 0 bases; unmatched junction nucleotides: 37. CDR3 sequence reads: CALGELGPPVQTSGGGYALFPDTDKLIF. CDR3 nucleotide sequence: TGTGCTCTTGGGGAACTGGGGCCGCCCGTACAGACTTCGGGAGGGGGATACGCTCTCTTTCCTGACACCGATAAACTCATCTTT.

The rearrangement links TRDV1 to TRDJ1; D unresolved. This CDR3 has 17 amino acids. Germline CDR1 TSWWSYY, CDR2 QGS. Trimming stripped 2 bases from V and 0 bases from J, with 16 bases between. This CDR3 is CALGEEDCSPDTDKLIF. DNA for the CDR3: TGTGCTCTTGGGGAAGAAGATTGCTCCCCTGACACCGATAAACTCATCTTT.

The rearrangement uses TRDV1 and TRDJ1, with D hard to call. V lost 4 bases to trimming and J lost 0 bases, with 24 bases between them. The CDR3 extends over 19 amino acids. Germline V CDR1 and CDR2: TSWWSYY, QGS. CDR3 sequence reads: CALGGASCPALSYTDKLIF. CDR3 DNA: TGTGCTCTTGGGGGAGCTTCTTGCCCGGCTCTTTCGTACACCGATAAACTCATCTTT.

V is TRDV1 and J is TRDJ1, with 13 nucleotides matching TRDD3. V shed 0 bases, J shed 2 bases, and the junction held 24 bases outside the gene matches. The CDR3 extends over 24 amino acids. Germline CDR1 reads TSWWSYY; CDR2 reads QGS. The CDR3 here is CALGELGLHRDTGGYASYTDKLIF. CDR3 DNA sequence: TGTGCTCTTGGGGAACTCGGACTACACAGGGATACTGGGGGATACGCGTCCTATACCGATAAACTCATCTTT.

The V gene is TRDV1, the J gene TRDJ1, with D possibly TRDD3 on 5 matching bases. V lost 3 bases and J 0 bases, leaving 20 bases between the germline ends. The CDR3 runs 18 residues. The germline V gene encodes CDR1 TSWWSYY and CDR2 QGS. CDR3 loop: CALGDSPLGLRYTDKLIF. The CDR3 region has the DNA TGTGCTCTTGGGGACTCTCCGTTGGGGCTCCGGTACACCGATAAACTCATCTTT.

V gene TRDV1 combines with J gene TRDJ1; 10 positions match TRDD3. This CDR3 is 28 amino acids long. Germline lookup yields CDR1 TSWWSYY and CDR2 QGS. After removal of 3 bases from V and 2 bases from J, the junction contained 42 bases not matched to a gene. The chain's CDR3 is CALGDPLGLPSLDLRKLGDPIRTDKLIF. CDR3 sequence (DNA): TGTGCTCTTGGGGATCCTCTTGGCCTTCCTTCACTTGATTTGCGTAAACTGGGGGATCCAATTAGGACCGATAAACTCATCTTT.

This rearrangement joins TRDV1 to TRDJ1, with TRDD3 identical over 13 bases. J gave up 0 bases and V 5 bases, and 30 bases lay outside the gene matches. Per germline, CDR1 TSWWSYY and CDR2 QGS. The CDR3 has 25 amino acids. The CDR3 loop is CALGHPLHPLLGDTHKNTYTDKLIF. CDR3 nucleotide sequence: TGTGCTCTTGGGCACCCTCTCCATCCCTTACTGGGGGATACGCACAAAAATACTTACACCGATAAACTCATCTTT.

This chain links TRDV1 with TRDJ1, with 7 positions matching TRDD3. The CDR3 runs 15 residues. Trimming at V came to 0 bases and at J to 1 base, leaving 2 bases not matched to a gene. Germline CDR1 reads TSWWSYY; CDR2 reads QGS. This CDR3 is CALGELLGATDKLIF. The CDR3 bases are TGTGCTCTTGGGGAACTTCTGGGGGCCACCGATAAACTCATCTTT.